This T cell receptor beta chain derives from a study of STAT5B mutations in CD4+ large granular lymphocyte leukemia. Notes on the study in general: Main leukemic clonotypes were patient-specific, but 20% to 25% appeared at low frequency elsewhere. Without putative leukemic clones, patient CD4-sorted repertoires remained more clonal than healthy CD4+ repertoires.

The V end lost 5 bases, the J end lost 2 bases, and 18 bases lay between the germline ends. This CDR3 contains 16 residues. Germline V lookup: CDR1 MDHEN, CDR2 SYDVKM. With respect to this clone: No antigen is known for it.

Sequencing was performed with immunoSEQ multiplex PCR; in TCRdb, only in-frame clones are kept and a portion is missing. The repertoire holds roughly 36,000 clones, roughly 65% seen once, with approximately 2.7% in the top ten. Material: CD4+ T cells from blood buffy coats. The rearrangement joins TRBV28 to TRBJ1-2, with D maybe TRBD1 (6 bases). The source of this sequence is a human donor in good health. CDR3 nucleotides: TGTGCCAGCAGTACCGAGGGCGGGGGGCCCAACTATGGCTACACCTTC. Protein: CASSTEGGGPNYGYTF.